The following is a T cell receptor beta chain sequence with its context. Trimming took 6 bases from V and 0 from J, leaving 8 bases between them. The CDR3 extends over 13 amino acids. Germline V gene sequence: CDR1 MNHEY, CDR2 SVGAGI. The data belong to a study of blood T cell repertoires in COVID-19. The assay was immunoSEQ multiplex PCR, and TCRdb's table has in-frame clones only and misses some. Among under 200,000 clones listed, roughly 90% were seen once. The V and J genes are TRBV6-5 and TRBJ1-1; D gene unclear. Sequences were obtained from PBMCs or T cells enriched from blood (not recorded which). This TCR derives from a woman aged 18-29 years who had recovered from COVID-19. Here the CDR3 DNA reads TGTGCCAGCAGCTCAGGTATGAACACTGAAGCTTTCTTT. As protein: CASSSGMNTEAFF.